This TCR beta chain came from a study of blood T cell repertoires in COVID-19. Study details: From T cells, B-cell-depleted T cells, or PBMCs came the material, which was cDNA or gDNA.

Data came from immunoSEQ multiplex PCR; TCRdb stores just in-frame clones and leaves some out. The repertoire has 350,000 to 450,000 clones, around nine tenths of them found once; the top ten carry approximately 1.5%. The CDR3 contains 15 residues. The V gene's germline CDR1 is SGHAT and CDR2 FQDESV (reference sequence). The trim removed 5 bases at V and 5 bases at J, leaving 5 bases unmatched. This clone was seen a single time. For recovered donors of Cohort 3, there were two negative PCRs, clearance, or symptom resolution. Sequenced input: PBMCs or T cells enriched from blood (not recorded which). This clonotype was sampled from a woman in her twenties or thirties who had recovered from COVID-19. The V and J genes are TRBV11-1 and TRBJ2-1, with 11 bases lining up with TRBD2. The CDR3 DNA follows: TGTGCCAGCAGCGTTAGCGGGGGGGCTAACAATGAGCAGTTCTTC. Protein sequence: CASSVSGGANNEQFF.